The present T cell receptor (beta chain) was sequenced within a study of cytomegalovirus exposure and HLA in healthy donors. Study-wide points: Near-uniform donor sequencing depth was presumed by presence/absence analyses. Later work showed greater clonal expansion in HLA-associated TCR beta chains than in equally common others.

The CDR3 has 15 residues. J was trimmed by 4 bases and V by 6 bases; bases with no gene match: 10. Germline-derived CDR1 and CDR2 are MNHEY and SMNVEV (reference sequence). Note on this clone: What it recognizes is unknown.

The primer mix had 60 Vbeta and 13 Jbeta primers. As processed by the authors: Later analysis identified roughly 84 million unique TCR beta chains, about 10 million shared. Clones were read by immunoSEQ multiplex PCR, and TCRdb kept only the in-frame ones, dropping some. That table supplies the V and J calls and clone size; D and trimming were determined from the DNA. The table includes about 210,000 clones, roughly 79% detected once. The V and J genes are TRBV27 and TRBJ1-2, with TRBD1 matching over 8 bases. This TCR derives from a male donor in good health and CMV-seronegative. The sample was PBMCs. In nucleotides, the CDR3 is TGTGCCAGCAGCGGGGCTGGACAGGGACTCTATGGCTACACCTTC. Translated: CASSGAGQGLYGYTF.